A selection of T cell receptor beta chains follows, all from one sample in a study of shared clonotypes between healthy human individuals. Sequencing used immunoSEQ multiplex PCR; TCRdb keeps in-frame clones, though not all of them. The sample has 2 million to 2.5 million clones; more than 85% are singletons. The sequenced sample was naive CD4+ T cells from PBMCs. The receptors originated from a man younger than 35 in good health. Some clones in this sample may be carry-over from other donors' samples. CDR3s include the opening cysteine and the closing phenylalanine or tryptophan. Each record gives: D gene, J gene, clone size, V gene, CDR3 DNA, CDR3 protein. The D gene is left open where the match is weak. For some rows the clone size is stated as once, few or many, or as a class when expanded; others skip it.

-	TRBJ2-7	once	TRBV6-5	TGTGCCAGCAAATTATGGCGGACCTCCTACGAGCAGTACTTC	CASKLWRTSYEQYF
-	TRBJ2-7	once	TRBV28	TGTGCCAGCCGACCCACACTAAAAGTCTGGGGACTCCGGGACCGGGACTCCCACTACGAGCAGTACTTC	CASRPTLKVWGLRDRDSHYEQYF
-	TRBJ2-1	-	TRBV5-6	TGTGCCAGCAGCTTGTACGAGCGGATATACAATGAGCAGTTCTTC	CASSLYERIYNEQFF
TRBD1	TRBJ1-2	once	TRBV9	TGTGCCAGCAGCGTCGGACAGGGCCCTTCAGGCTATGGCTACACCTTC	CASSVGQGPSGYGYTF
-	TRBJ2-1	once	TRBV9	TGTGCCAGCAGCGCTATTGATGGGGCCTTCAATGAGCAGTTCTTC	CASSAIDGAFNEQFF
-	TRBJ1-1	-	TRBV27	TGTGCCACTGGGACCTACATGAACACTGAAGCTTTCTTT	CATGTYMNTEAFF
-	TRBJ1-1	-	TRBV9	TGTGCCAGCAGCGCAGAGGTCAGGGGCACTGAAGCTTTCTTT	CASSAEVRGTEAFF
TRBD1	TRBJ2-5	-	TRBV4-3	TGCGCCAGCAGCCAAGAGGGACAGGGCAATCAAGAGACCCAGTACTTC	CASSQEGQGNQETQYF
-	TRBJ2-7	-	TRBV27	TGTGCCAGCAGTTTACGGGGGGCCCACGAGCAGTACTTC	CASSLRGAHEQYF
-	TRBJ2-7	-	TRBV6-5	TGTGCCAGCAGTTACAATTGGGGTAGCAGTTACGAGCAGTACTTC	CASSYNWGSSYEQYF
-	TRBJ1-1	once	TRBV28	TGTGCCAGCGTCGGACGGAGAAACACTGAAGCTTTCTTT	CASVGRRNTEAFF
TRBD1	TRBJ2-7	-	TRBV7-8	TGTGCCAGCAGCGCGGGACAGGGGTTCTACGAGCAGTACTTC	CASSAGQGFYEQYF
TRBD2	TRBJ2-7	-	TRBV30	TGTGCCTGGGGACTAGCGGCCTCCTACGAGCAGTACTTC	CAWGLAASYEQYF
-	TRBJ1-2	few	TRBV29-1	TGCAGCGTTGAAGGTTGGTACGGTGGAGGCTACACCTTC	CSVEGWYGGGYTF
-	TRBJ2-1	-	TRBV6-1	TGTGCCAGCAGTGATAGAAGGGGTAGGAGTGAGCAGTTCTTC	CASSDRRGRSEQFF
-	TRBJ1-1	-	TRBV6-1	TGTGCCAGCAGTGAAGCGGGGGGGAGCGCTGAAGCTTTCTTT	CASSEAGGSAEAFF
TRBD1	TRBJ2-2	-	TRBV30	TGTGCCTGGAATGGACAGGGAAACACCGGGGAGCTGTTTTTT	CAWNGQGNTGELFF
-	TRBJ1-1	-	TRBV7-9	TGTGCCAGCAGCTTAATGAGGGTATTAGACACTGAAGCTTTCTTT	CASSLMRVLDTEAFF
TRBD1	TRBJ1-5	-	TRBV6-5	TGTGCCAGCAGAAGGACAGGGGCGCATCAGCCCCAGCATTTT	CASRRTGAHQPQHF
TRBD2	TRBJ2-1	-	TRBV15	TGTGCCACCAGCAGAGATCGGGGCGGGAGTACCAATGAGCAGTTCTTC	CATSRDRGGSTNEQFF
-	TRBJ1-2	-	TRBV5-4	TGTGCCAGCAGCTTGGACGGGGGATTAGGGGACGGCTACACCTTC	CASSLDGGLGDGYTF
-	TRBJ2-3	-	TRBV7-2	TGTGCCAGCAGCTTATTAGGCGGGATTAGCACAGATACGCAGTATTTT	CASSLLGGISTDTQYF